The rows below give T cell receptor beta chains drawn from one sample of a study of post-analysis software for immune sequencing data. Each CDR3 protein is one row after TCRdb ran MiXCR on the PCR reads. The sample has about 770,000 distinct CDR3 sequences, 35% to 55% seen once; the top ten hold roughly 5.2%. The material sequenced was blood. These receptor sequences come from a girl aged 10 to 17 with multiple sclerosis. The conserved cysteine and the conserved F or W are not part of the CDR3 here. D genes are given only for firm matches. The size field is filled for only some rows; it gives once, few, many or a size class.

16	TRBJ2-5	TRBV6-1	-	many	ASSEARLGRDRQETQY
13	TRBJ2-3	TRBV28	-	-	ASSSSRMGADTQY
14	TRBJ2-5	TRBV11-2	TRBD2	-	AGSLLAGGAQETQY
14	TRBJ2-2	TRBV28	TRBD1	once	ASSWTTGVWTGELF
14	TRBJ1-6	TRBV6-5	TRBD1	few	ASRLGQGADNSPLH
10	TRBJ1-1	TRBV5-4	TRBD1	-	ASSHDRGEAF
8	TRBJ1-5	TRBV28	-	few	ASGSQPQH
15	TRBJ1-2	TRBV2	TRBD1	-	ASSGAGTGRRDYGYT
13	TRBJ2-1	TRBV6-1	TRBD2	-	ASSGLAGIGNEQF
13	TRBJ2-3	TRBV10-2	-	few	ASTPGSGFTDTQY
12	TRBJ2-1	TRBV24-1	TRBD2	-	ATNSGTRNNEQF
11	TRBJ2-5	TRBV27	-	-	ASSSPRDRSQY
12	TRBJ1-4	TRBV12-3/TRBV12-4	-	-	ASSLRQINEKLF
15	TRBJ2-7	TRBV6-2/TRBV6-3	TRBD2	-	VSSYSALAGKTYEQY
14	TRBJ2-7	TRBV13	TRBD2	few	ASSFLLAGGPYEQY
12	TRBJ2-7	TRBV20-1	-	once	SARDLRDYYEQY
13	TRBJ2-3	TRBV9	-	-	ASSVRQAATDTQY
12	TRBJ2-5	TRBV29-1	TRBD2	few	SLKTTSAQETQY
10	TRBJ2-1	TRBV6-6	-	-	ASTLADNEQF
12	TRBJ2-5	TRBV12-5	-	-	ASGPRGATTEQY
11	TRBJ1-1	TRBV20-1	-	-	SANPTGSTEAF